The 32 T cell receptor beta chains below were found in one sample sequenced in a study of CD8+CD57+ T cells in acquired aplastic anemia. For CDR3 and TCR beta VDJ profiling, genomic DNA was the template used. Each CDR3 protein is one row after TCRdb ran MiXCR on the reads. The repertoire holds 200,000 or so distinct CDR3 sequences, with under 55% as singletons. Patients picked for sequencing had shown CD8+CD57+ cell expansion detected by flow cytometry. Sample: sorted CD4+, CD8+, or CD8+CD57+ T cells (not recorded which) from PBMCs. The receptor source for this set is a human donor with aplastic anemia.

This clonotype was counted at least ten times. The V and J genes are TRBV24-1 and TRBJ2-7; D is unclear. This CDR3 comprises 13 residues. Germline assignment: CDR1 KGHDR and CDR2 SFDVKD. Trimming removed 9 bases at V and 9 bases at J, with 20 bases between. The CDR3 protein is CATGPTAYLGQYF. CDR3 DNA sequence: TGTGCCACCGGACCCACGGCCTACCTCGGGCAGTACTTC.

The CDR3 DNA is TGTGCCAGCAGCCAGGGACTAGCAGATACGCAGTATTTT. Protein: CASSQGLADTQYF. The gene calls are TRBV3-1 and TRBJ2-3, with 8 bases that match TRBD2. The CDR3 is 13 residues long. V shed 3 bases, J shed 4 bases, and the junction held 0 bases outside the gene matches. Germline V gene lookup returns CDR1 LGHDT and CDR2 YNNKEL (reference sequence).

This clonotype was counted only a few times. The chain joins TRBV19 to TRBJ2-1; the D call may be TRBD1 or TRBD2 (6 bases each). The CDR3 is 12 amino acids. Trimming stripped 7 bases from V and 9 bases from J, with 13 bases between. Looked up from germline, CDR1 is LNHDA and CDR2 is SQIVND (reference sequence). CDR3 residues: CASTARGPEQFF. The CDR3 nucleotides are TGTGCCAGTACCGCCCGGGGGCCTGAGCAGTTCTTC.

This clonotype was seen ten or more times. The rearrangement links TRBV7-2 to TRBJ1-2; TRBD1 matches at 7 bases. This CDR3 contains 14 residues. V gave up 5 bases and J gave up 5 bases; unmatched junction bases: 8. Germline-derived CDR1 and CDR2 are SGHTA and FQGNSA. For the CDR3, the DNA is TGTGCCAGCAGCCCTGACAGGGACGGGTATGGCTACACCTTC. This codes for CASSPDRDGYGYTF.

The chain carries TRBV6-5 and TRBJ2-7; D perhaps matches TRBD1 (5 bases). V shed 0 bases and J shed 2 bases, with 8 bases lying between them. Germline assignment: CDR1 MNHEY and CDR2 SVGAGI. CDR3 length: 14 residues. CDR3 sequence (DNA): TGTGCCAGCAGTTACTCCAGGGTAGCCTACGAGCAGTACTTC. It specifies CASSYSRVAYEQYF.

As to this clonotype: A junction end diverges from the germline sequence, so it may reflect a read error. The J gene is TRBJ1-1, the V gene TRBV2; TRBD1 matches 7 bases. This CDR3 spans 14 amino acids. Per germline, CDR1 SNHLY and CDR2 FYNNEI. CDR3 sequence reads: CASTGTAGRWEALF. The CDR3 DNA is TGCGCCAGCACTGGGACAGCGGGAAGGTGGGAAGCTCTCTTT. The full variable domain, with the rest looked up from reference TRBV2 and TRBJ1-1, is EPEVTQTPSHQVTQMGQEVILRCVPISNHLYFYWYRQILGQKVEFLVSFYNNEISEKSEIFDDQFSVERPDGSNFTLKIRSTKLEDSAMYFCASTGTAGRWEALFGQGTRLTVV.

This chain joins TRBV9 and TRBJ2-1; TRBD2 aligns across 15 bases. V trimming: 3 bases; J trimming: 7 bases; junction bases outside the gene matches: 8. Germline V gene data show CDR1 as SGDLS and CDR2 as YYNGEE. This CDR3 contains 17 residues. CDR3 in amino acids: CASSGTSGRAIVNEQFF. CDR3 sequence (DNA): TGTGCCAGCAGCGGGACTAGCGGGAGGGCAATTGTGAATGAGCAGTTCTTC.

The chain links TRBV19 to TRBJ2-3; D gene ambiguous. CDR3 length: 8 amino acids. Looked up from germline, CDR1 is LNHDA and CDR2 is SQIVND (reference sequence). Trimming pared 3 bases from V and 11 bases from J, leaving 0 bases between. The DNA of the CDR3 is TGTGCCAGTAGTATGCAGTATTTT. Its translation: CASSMQYF.

This clonotype occurred many times. The chain employs TRBV7-3 and TRBJ1-1; D uncertain. The CDR3 length is 13 residues. V was shortened by 5 bases and J by 4 bases, with 11 bases between the two germline ends. CDR1 is SGHTA and CDR2 is FQGTGA in the germline V gene. The chain's CDR3 is CASSRGGSTEAFF. In nucleotides, the CDR3 is TGTGCCAGCAGCCGTGGAGGGTCCACTGAAGCTTTCTTT.

V usage is TRBV10-1 and J usage is TRBJ2-2; D is uncertain. The CDR3 totals 15 residues. Trimming took off 3 bases at V and 0 bases at J, with 8 bases between the two ends. Germline loops: CDR1 WNHNN, CDR2 SYGVQD (reference sequence). CDR3 DNA: TGCGCCAGCAGTGATGGTGGCGCGAACACCGGGGAGCTGTTTTTT. Translated: CASSDGGANTGELFF.

The chain joins TRBV20-1 to TRBJ1-5; 7 bases are a match to TRBD1. This CDR3 contains 13 residues. Trimming at V came to 5 bases and at J to 4 bases, leaving 5 bases not matched to a gene. Germline V gives CDR1 DFQATT, CDR2 SNEGSKA (reference sequence). The CDR3 region has the DNA TGCAGTGCTCCTCGGGACAGTAATCAGCCCCAGCATTTT. Translated, it gives CSAPRDSNQPQHF.

The J gene is TRBJ2-5, the V gene TRBV5-1, with TRBD2 as a possible D gene (5 bases). Germline V gene sequence: CDR1 SGHRS, CDR2 YFSETQ. Trimming pared 4 bases from V and 7 bases from J, leaving 14 bases between. The CDR3 length is 13 residues. CDR3 in DNA: TGCGCCAGCAGCGCTGACAAGGCGGGGACCCAGTACTTC. This encodes CASSADKAGTQYF. The complete variable domain, with remaining parts taken from reference TRBV5-1 and TRBJ2-5, reads KAGVTQTPRYLIKTRGQQVTLSCSPISGHRSVSWYQQTPGQGLQFLFEYFSETQRNKGNFPGRFSGRQFSNSRSEMNVSTLELGDSALYLCASSADKAGTQYFGPGTRLLVL.

This clonotype occurred many times. In nucleotides, the CDR3 is TGCAGTGCTAGAGACGGACAGGGCCGCCGGCATTTT. Encoded protein: CSARDGQGRRHF. The chain combines TRBV20-1 with TRBJ1-5; 8 bases are a match to TRBD1. CDR3 length equals 12 residues. V trimming: 0 bases; J trimming: 15 bases; junction bases outside the gene matches: 7. The V gene's germline CDR1 is DFQATT and CDR2 SNEGSKA (reference sequence).

The chain joins TRBV25-1 to TRBJ2-1; no clear D gene. The CDR3 spans 15 residues. V lost 1 base, J lost 8 bases, and 15 bases lay in between. Germline V lookup: CDR1 MGHDK, CDR2 SYGVNS. CDR3 DNA: TGTGCCAGCAGTGAATCTGCTCGGGTAAGTGATGAGCAGTTCTTC. Residues: CASSESARVSDEQFF.

The chain couples TRBV24-1 to TRBJ2-7; D may be TRBD2 (5 bases). With 12 bases removed from V and 3 bases from J, the gap between germline ends came to 14 bases. Germline V gene lookup returns CDR1 KGHDR and CDR2 SFDVKD. This CDR3 spans 12 amino acids. The CDR3 protein is CAPGGGGYEQYF. The CDR3 coding sequence is TGTGCCCCTGGCGGCGGAGGCTACGAGCAGTACTTC.

This sequence joins TRBV11-1 and TRBJ2-2; 13 nucleotides align to TRBD2. The germline gives CDR1 SGHAT, CDR2 FQDESV (reference sequence). V was clipped by 3 bases and J by 2 bases; unmatched bases: 6. The CDR3 is 18 amino acids. CDR3 nucleotide sequence: TGTGCCAGCAGCTTCGGGACTAGCGGGGCACTAAACACCGGGGAGCTGTTTTTT. Protein sequence: CASSFGTSGALNTGELFF.

This clonotype was seen more than once but under ten times. This chain joins TRBV7-9 and TRBJ2-5, with 7 positions matching TRBD1. The CDR3 length is 14 residues. CDR1 and CDR2 (germline): SEHNR, FQNEAQ (reference sequence). J was trimmed by 3 bases and V by 5 bases; bases with no gene match: 6. The CDR3, as DNA: TGTGCCAGCAGCCGAAACAGGGGCGAAGAGACCCAGTACTTC. Protein sequence: CASSRNRGEETQYF.

Worth noting for this clonotype: The junction differs from germline at one of its ends, possibly a read error. The gene calls are TRBV7-7 and TRBJ2-1, with 9 bases that match TRBD1. Germline values: CDR1 SSHAT, CDR2 FNYEAQ (reference sequence). The CDR3 spans 15 residues. The DNA of the CDR3 is TGTGCTAGCAGCTGGGACAGGGCGAACTACAATGAGCAGTTCTTC. Residues: CASSWDRANYNEQFF.

This clonotype was seen more than once but under ten times. This chain links TRBV3-1 with TRBJ1-2; the D gene is possibly TRBD1 (6 bases). Germline V lookup: CDR1 LGHDT, CDR2 YNNKEL (reference sequence). This CDR3 is built from 16 residues. Trimming took off 4 bases at V and 6 bases at J, with 21 bases between the two ends. CDR3 DNA: TGTGCCAGCAGCCTTAAACGCTGGACGGGGGGCAATGGCTACACCTTC. This codes for CASSLKRWTGGNGYTF.

The chain uses TRBV29-1 and TRBJ2-3, with no clear D. The ends were cut back, 4 bases at V and 4 bases at J, with 12 bases in the middle. Per the germline V gene, CDR1 is SQVTM and CDR2 is ANQGSEA. This CDR3 region has 13 residues. This chain's CDR3 is CSVGISQADTQYF. The CDR3 bases are TGCAGCGTTGGTATCAGTCAGGCAGATACGCAGTATTTT.

The chain links TRBV18 to TRBJ2-1; 13 bases map to TRBD2. Germline CDR1 is KGHSH and CDR2 is LQKENI. Unmatched junction bases numbered 12, after V lost 6 bases and J lost 7 bases. The CDR3 is 17 amino acids. The CDR3 DNA reads as TGTGCCAGCTCCCGGACTAGCGGGAGCCAAAGGGGGAATGAGCAGTTCTTC. Its protein product is CASSRTSGSQRGNEQFF.

This clonotype was observed a few times. The CDR3 DNA sequence: TGTGCCAGCAGTTCCCTACTAGCGGGAGTCGGAGGGGAGCTGTTTTTT. It yields the protein CASSSLLAGVGGELFF. The V call is TRBV6-5, the J call TRBJ2-2, with 11 bases that match TRBD2. Germline V lookup: CDR1 MNHEY, CDR2 SVGAGI. V gave up 4 bases and J gave up 8 bases; unmatched junction bases: 9. The CDR3 spans 16 residues.

Of note for this clonotype: A much larger clone differs by one base, so this may be a read error. The genes are TRBV12-3 or TRBV12-4 and TRBJ1-1, with D perhaps matching TRBD1 (6 bases). This CDR3 comprises 15 residues. V was shortened by 3 bases and J by 4 bases, with 15 bases between the two germline ends. The CDR3 loop reads CASSLPQGGATEAFF. The CDR3 region has the DNA TGTGCCAGCAGTTTGCCACAGGGAGGTGCCACTGAAGCTTTCTTT.

This clonotype was detected ten times or more. The chain couples TRBV6-1 to TRBJ1-1; TRBD1 matches at 7 bases. Germline V gene lookup returns CDR1 MNHNS and CDR2 SASEGT. The CDR3 covers 11 residues. Trimming at V came to 6 bases and at J to 8 bases, leaving 3 bases not matched to a gene. In nucleotides, the CDR3 is TGTGCCAGCAGATCGGACAGGGAAGCTTTCTTT. This gives the protein CASRSDREAFF.

This clonotype was counted a single time. This sequence joins TRBV20-1 and TRBJ2-7; perhaps D is TRBD1 or TRBD2 (6 bases each). Germline V lookup: CDR1 DFQATT, CDR2 SNEGSKA (reference sequence). The CDR3 has 15 amino acids. Trimming shortened V by 0 bases and J by 7 bases, and 19 bases separated the two germline ends. The chain's CDR3 is CSARDNTLRRGEQYF. The DNA for the CDR3 is TGCAGTGCTAGAGATAACACCCTGAGGAGGGGGGAGCAGTACTTC.

This clonotype has at least ten counts. V gene TRBV20-1 combines with J gene TRBJ1-2, with D unresolved. The ends were cut back, 0 bases at V and 4 bases at J, with 9 bases in the middle. Per the germline V gene, CDR1 is DFQATT and CDR2 is SNEGSKA (reference sequence). CDR3 length: 13 amino acids. The CDR3 region is CSARDPVGYGYTF. The CDR3 coding sequence is TGCAGTGCTAGAGATCCTGTCGGCTATGGCTACACCTTC.

This chain uses TRBV24-1 with TRBJ1-2; D gene uncertain. Germline CDR1 and CDR2: KGHDR and SFDVKD. Trimming cost V 3 bases and J 2 bases, with 9 bases left between them. There are 14 residues in the CDR3. CDR3 residues: CATSDVGLNYGYTF. CDR3 coding DNA: TGTGCCACCAGTGATGTCGGATTGAACTATGGCTACACCTTC.

This clonotype came up many times. The rearrangement uses TRBV20-1 and TRBJ1-6; 7 bases map to TRBD1. This CDR3 spans 14 amino acids. Germline V gene data show CDR1 as DFQATT and CDR2 as SNEGSKA (reference sequence). Trimming at V came to 6 bases and at J to 9 bases, leaving 11 bases not matched to a gene. CDR3 bases: TGCAGTGCCACCTGGACAGGCCCGGGTTCACCCCTCCACTTT. Translation gives CSATWTGPGSPLHF.

Worth noting for this clonotype: Likely a read error: the CDR3 ends without its conserved phenylalanine or tryptophan. The V call is TRBV7-6, the J call TRBJ2-3; D uncertain. This CDR3 region has 13 residues. Germline CDR1 and CDR2: SGHVS and FNYEAQ. Trimming took 1 base from V and 3 from J, leaving 5 bases between them. CDR3 in amino acids: CASSLGVTDTQYL. The DNA of the CDR3 is TGTGCCAGCAGCTTAGGTGTTACAGATACGCAGTATCTT.

This clonotype showed up just a few times. The chain couples TRBV2 to TRBJ2-5; 8 nucleotides align to TRBD1. The germline V gene has CDR1 SNHLY and CDR2 FYNNEI. The CDR3 has 15 amino acids. Trimming cost V 3 bases and J 5 bases; bases outside gene matches: 8. The CDR3 sequence is CASSDGGQVGETQYF. CDR3 coding DNA: TGTGCCAGCAGTGACGGGGGACAGGTCGGGGAGACCCAGTACTTC.

V usage is TRBV5-1 and J usage is TRBJ2-3; D might be TRBD1 (6 bases). V was cut by 2 bases and J by 5 bases, with 9 bases left in between. The CDR3 is 13 residues long. The germline V gene encodes CDR1 SGHRS and CDR2 YFSETQ. CDR3 in amino acids: CASSLLGGDTQYF. CDR3 nucleotides: TGCGCCAGCAGCTTACTAGGGGGAGATACGCAGTATTTT.

The V and J genes are TRBV4-1 and TRBJ1-2; 8 bases are shared with TRBD1. V was pared by 3 bases and J by 8 bases, with 11 bases of the junction left unmatched. The germline V gene has CDR1 MGHRA and CDR2 YSYEKL. The CDR3 loop spans 15 amino acids. CDR3 nucleotides: TGCGCCAGCAGCCACGGACAGGGACTATTTACGGGCTACACCTTC. The encoded protein is CASSHGQGLFTGYTF.